Described below is a single T cell receptor beta chain sequence and its context. The antigen remains unidentified. This record comes from a study of T cells expressing NK-cell markers. Study results and limitations: Whether expanded NKG2C+ T cell clones recognized HCMV stayed uncertain. NKG2C+ dominant clonotypes from over five donors made up about 1.0-7.5% of CD8+ T cells. In a handful of donors, dominant clonotypes made up about 28.3-65% of CD3+CD56-NKG2C+ cells.

One entry per CDR3 protein, without DNA, is what TCRdb gives after re-calling the 5' RACE reads. This sample's table reports about 430,000 distinct CDR3 sequences. The CDR3 length is 15 residues. Germline V gene data show CDR1 as LGHDT and CDR2 as YNNKEL (reference sequence). Sequenced material: blood T cells: a sorted CD56 or NKG2C T cell subset, CD4+ or CD8+ T cells, or bulk PBMC T cells (not recorded which). The sequence was obtained from a woman aged 50 to 65 in good health. V is TRBV3-1 and J is TRBJ2-7; TCRdb calls TRBD2, which cannot be checked without DNA. CDR3 protein: CASSLGLAHSYEQYF.